This T cell receptor (beta chain) comes out of a study of OX40 agonist ivuxolimab in advanced cancers. The V gene end was trimmed by 1 base and the J gene end by 5 bases; junction bases not matched to a gene: 4. The CDR3 spans 14 residues. CDR1 is SGHTA and CDR2 is FQGNSA in the germline V gene. This clone is a singleton in its sample. Antigen: not known. Study results and caveats: Among expanded peripheral T cells, antigen specificity went undetermined. Expansion of clones was among the lowest in partial responders at 0.1-3.0 mg/kg.

Sequenced by immunoSEQ multiplex PCR; TCRdb stores in-frame clones only, minus some. The sample has some 86,000 clones, more than 90% seen once. The sequencing here drew on CD4+ or CD8+ T cells sorted from blood, taken in a trial of the OX40 agonist ivuxolimab. This sequence joins TRBV7-2 and TRBJ1-2; 7 bases fit TRBD1. The receptor was isolated from an adult with an advanced solid tumor such as melanoma, head and neck, liver or kidney cancer. For the CDR3, the DNA is TGTGCCAGCAGCTTAGTAGGGGGCGCGTATGGCTACACCTTC. It encodes CASSLVGGAYGYTF.